Listed below are T cell receptor beta chains from one sample, sequenced in a study of blood T cell repertoires in COVID-19. TCRdb's copy holds only in-frame clones and misses some; the assay was immunoSEQ multiplex PCR. The sample shows about 210,000 clones, just under 85% of them seen only once. The source material was peripheral blood. Source of these receptors: a woman in her forties or fifties with active or convalescent COVID-19. Each CDR3 is given with its conserved first and last residue. A D gene is named only where the DNA matches it firmly. A row's size may be missing; if present it is once, few, many or a size class.

j_call	clone_size	v_call	d_call	cdr3_aa	cdr3_nt
TRBJ1-5	-	TRBV19	-	CASSIDRLNQPQHF	TGTGCCAGTAGTATAGATCGGTTAAATCAGCCCCAGCATTTT
TRBJ2-1	-	TRBV5-1	TRBD1	CASSLYTGGHEQFF	TGCGCCAGCAGCTTGTACACAGGGGGGCATGAGCAGTTCTTC
TRBJ2-7	once	TRBV19	-	CASSPPPGRGTYEQYF	TGTGCCAGTAGTCCCCCGCCCGGGCGGGGAACCTACGAGCAGTACTTC
TRBJ1-2	-	TRBV28	-	CASSKGQYYGYTF	TGTGCCAGCAGTAAAGGACAGTACTATGGCTACACCTTC
TRBJ1-3	-	TRBV21-1	-	CAIPIRAGAGNTIYF	TGTGCCATCCCAATAAGGGCAGGGGCTGGAAACACCATATATTTT
TRBJ1-2	-	TRBV28	-	CASSLQAGRSSYTF	TGTGCCAGCAGTTTGCAGGCAGGGCGTTCCAGCTACACCTTC
TRBJ1-6	-	TRBV11-2	-	CASSPFGQSNNSPLHF	TGTGCCAGCAGCCCTTTTGGACAGTCCAATAATTCACCCCTCCACTTT
TRBJ2-2	-	TRBV5-1	-	CASSLGGGRGELFF	TGCGCCAGCAGCTTGGGGGGGGGCCGCGGGGAGCTGTTTTTT
TRBJ2-7	few	TRBV28	TRBD1	CASSSPGQGPFYEQYF	TGTGCCAGCAGTTCCCCTGGACAGGGGCCCTTCTACGAGCAGTACTTC
TRBJ2-2	-	TRBV7-6	-	CASSLESHPRGELFF	TGTGCCAGCAGCTTAGAGTCGCATCCCAGGGGGGAGCTGTTTTTT
TRBJ2-1	-	TRBV6-5	-	CASSTGSYNEQFF	TGTGCCAGCAGTACGGGCTCCTACAATGAGCAGTTCTTC
TRBJ2-1	-	TRBV18	TRBD1	CASSPQLGTGTSEQFF	TGTGCCAGCTCACCACAGTTGGGGACAGGGACGAGTGAGCAGTTCTTC
TRBJ2-1	-	TRBV5-4	-	CASSEPTGGRGYNEQFF	TGTGCCAGCAGCGAGCCGACAGGCGGACGGGGTTACAATGAGCAGTTCTTC
TRBJ1-2	-	TRBV2	-	CASTERVSSYGYTF	TGTGCCAGCACAGAGCGGGTCAGCTCCTATGGCTACACCTTC
TRBJ2-7	once	TRBV21-1	-	CASSKQTSGVTASYEQYF	TGTGCCAGCAGCAAACAGACTAGCGGGGTAACAGCCTCCTACGAGCAGTACTTC
TRBJ1-2	-	TRBV9	TRBD1	CASSASGTVYGYTF	TGTGCCAGCAGCGCTTCCGGGACAGTATATGGCTACACCTTC
TRBJ2-1	-	TRBV24-1	-	CATGEGGASYNEQFF	TGTGCCACGGGGGAAGGGGGGGCCTCCTACAATGAGCAGTTCTTC
TRBJ1-2	-	TRBV27	-	CASSLSRSTF	TGTGCCAGCAGTTTATCGAGATCCACCTTC
TRBJ2-6	-	TRBV2	TRBD1	CARTGDRVYSGANVLTF	TGTGCCAGAACTGGGGACAGGGTATACTCTGGGGCCAACGTCCTGACTTTC
TRBJ2-3	-	TRBV6-5	TRBD2	CASSGTSGGTDTQYF	TGTGCCAGCAGCGGGACTAGCGGGGGAACAGATACGCAGTATTTT
TRBJ1-1	-	TRBV6-5	TRBD1	CATHRGHGTEAFF	TGTGCCACCCACAGGGGACACGGCACTGAAGCTTTCTTT
TRBJ2-1	-	TRBV18	TRBD2	CASSPPAGGINEQFF	TGTGCCAGCTCACCACCGGCGGGGGGGATCAATGAGCAGTTCTTC
TRBJ1-1	-	TRBV5-1	-	CASSQDTNTEAFF	TGCGCCAGCAGCCAGGACACGAACACTGAAGCTTTCTTT
TRBJ2-2	-	TRBV2	-	CASRGGHQNTGELFF	TGTGCCAGCAGGGGCGGGCACCAGAACACCGGGGAGCTGTTTTTT
TRBJ2-2	-	TRBV5-1	TRBD1	CASSLGDRNTGELFF	TGCGCCAGCAGCTTGGGGGACAGGAACACCGGGGAGCTGTTTTTT
TRBJ2-3	-	TRBV4-1	-	CASSRGITDTQYF	TGCGCCAGCAGTCGGGGGATCACAGATACGCAGTATTTT